The present T cell receptor (beta chain) was sequenced within a study of CXCR3-negative and CXCR3-positive naive CD8 T cells (dated by TCRdb to about 2019). For the wider study: In total, 130 million to 150 million TRB reads were obtained, or roughly 1.5 +/- 0.3 million reads per library. Diversity and physicochemical repertoire analyses were performed on 11 donors pooled from two independent experiments. Naive subsets from a handful of donors and memory cells from 3 donors were included in the TRBV-TRBJ cluster analysis. What the authors observed across the whole study: Because CXCR3 expression was partially decreased after cryopreservation, freshly isolated PBMCs were used for most assays. Compared with CXCR3-negative naive cells, CXCR3-positive naive cells had TRB CDR3s with higher hydrophobicity (lower Kidera factor 4), lower energy, and higher strength and volume indices. Both naive subsets had comparably high repertoire diversity, while memory CD8+ T cells had much lower repertoire diversity. Because surface CD5, which has been linked to self-reactivity in mice, was comparable between naive subsets, TCR interaction strength was also inferred from TRB CDR3 physicochemical properties. TRBV-TRBJ usage was similar between naive CXCR3-negative and CXCR3-positive cells from the same donor, while memory cells showed distinct patterns.

The CDR3 starts with the cysteine, ends with the phenylalanine, and has 14 residues. The entry carries no DNA sequence. On this clonotype: Its antigen is still unknown.

For every CD8+ T cell subset, 300,000 cells were flow-sorted straight into RLT lysis buffer, and each subset was sorted in triplicate. To exclude memory contaminants, naive CD8+ T cells were stringently defined as CD45RO-CCR7+CD27+CD95-. Peripheral blood mononuclear cells were isolated from buffy coats by standard density gradient centrifugation. A FACSAria III was used to flow-sort naive CD8+ T cells into CXCR3-negative and CXCR3-positive populations. An RNeasy Mini Kit was used to extract total RNA from the sorted cells. Sequenced on a NextSeq 550. The Human TCR Profiling Kit (MiLaboratory) was used to prepare UMI-labeled 5' RACE TRB cDNA libraries. The full amount of extracted RNA was used for cDNA synthesis, and the full amount of resulting cDNA was used for PCR amplification. Libraries were prepared in parallel with an identical number of PCR cycles. The original methods were these. With a minimum of two reads required per UMI, MIGEC and MiXCR pulled out about 50,000 +/- 10,000 unique UMI-labeled TRB cDNA molecules from each library. On average, around 40,000 +/- 10,000 functional in-frame TRB CDR3 nucleotide clonotypes lacking stop codons were found per library. After each sample was downsampled to 5000 UMI-labeled TRB molecules, VDJtools was used to calculate diversity metrics such as normalized Shannon-Wiener and Chao1. For the central five CDR3 residues, VDJtools calculated physicochemical properties weighted by clonotype size, namely interaction energy, strength, volume and Kidera factor 4. Following reprocessing of the reads by TCRdb, the data hold one row per CDR3 protein sequence and no DNA is available. Here the V and J calls rest on TCRdb's processing, not on the authors' analysis. The table held for this sample gives tens of thousands of distinct CDR3 sequences. In total, the top ten clones hold less than 5% of the sample.

The specimen was naive CXCR3- CD8+ T cells from blood. The sample's cell subset or site label is to be understood as: CD45RO-CCR7+CD27+CD95- naive CD8+ T cells lacking CXCR3 (TNR3-). The chain is encoded by TRBV12-3 or TRBV12-4 joined to TRBJ2-4; the TCRdb call, TRBD2, lacks DNA for checking. The source is a human donor in good health. Some clones in this sample may be carry-over from other donors' samples. CDR3 reads: CASSLGRTKNIQYF.